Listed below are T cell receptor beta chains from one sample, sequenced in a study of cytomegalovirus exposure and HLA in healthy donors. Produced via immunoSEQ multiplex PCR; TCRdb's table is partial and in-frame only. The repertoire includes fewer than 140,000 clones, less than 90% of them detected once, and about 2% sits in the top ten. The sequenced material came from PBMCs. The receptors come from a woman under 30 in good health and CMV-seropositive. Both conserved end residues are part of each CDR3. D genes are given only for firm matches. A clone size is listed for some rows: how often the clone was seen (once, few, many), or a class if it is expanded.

CDR3aa: CASSFGQSSYNEQFF
CDR3nt: TGTGCCAGCAGCTTCGGACAGAGCTCCTACAATGAGCAGTTCTTC
v_gene: TRBV5-8
d_gene: -
abundance: -
j_gene: TRBJ2-1

CDR3aa: CASSSSGQGGETQYF
CDR3nt: TGCGCCAGCAGCTCCTCCGGACAGGGAGGAGAGACCCAGTACTTC
v_gene: TRBV5-1
d_gene: TRBD1
abundance: -
j_gene: TRBJ2-5

CDR3aa: CATSSPGGATKNIQYF
CDR3nt: TGTGCCACCAGCAGCCCAGGGGGCGCGACCAAAAACATTCAGTACTTC
v_gene: TRBV15
d_gene: TRBD1
abundance: -
j_gene: TRBJ2-4

CDR3aa: CASNDRAGNTEAFF
CDR3nt: TGTGCCAGCAATGACAGGGCGGGAAACACTGAAGCTTTCTTT
v_gene: TRBV6-6
d_gene: TRBD1
abundance: -
j_gene: TRBJ1-1

CDR3aa: CASSLGGRGQFSGEQYF
CDR3nt: TGTGCCAGCAGCTTAGGTGGCAGGGGTCAATTCTCGGGAGAGCAGTACTTC
v_gene: TRBV13
d_gene: -
abundance: once
j_gene: TRBJ2-7

CDR3aa: CASRTGTYNSPLHF
CDR3nt: TGTGCCAGCAGGACAGGGACATATAATTCACCCCTCCACTTT
v_gene: TRBV2
d_gene: TRBD1
abundance: few
j_gene: TRBJ1-6

CDR3aa: CASSEGGGAYGYTF
CDR3nt: TGTGCCAGCAGTGAAGGAGGGGGTGCCTATGGCTACACCTTC
v_gene: TRBV2
d_gene: -
abundance: -
j_gene: TRBJ1-2

CDR3aa: CASSFGTDSQPQHF
CDR3nt: TGTGCCAGCAGTTTCGGGACAGATAGTCAGCCCCAGCATTTT
v_gene: TRBV28
d_gene: TRBD1
abundance: -
j_gene: TRBJ1-5

CDR3aa: CASSQDPSTGDQPQHF
CDR3nt: TGTGCCAGCAGCCAAGATCCGTCGACAGGGGATCAGCCCCAGCATTTT
v_gene: TRBV4-2
d_gene: TRBD1
abundance: -
j_gene: TRBJ1-5

CDR3aa: CASSLGASTDTQYF
CDR3nt: TGTGCCAGCAGCTTAGGGGCGAGCACAGATACGCAGTATTTT
v_gene: TRBV7-8
d_gene: -
abundance: -
j_gene: TRBJ2-3

CDR3aa: CASSTPTGLYYGYTF
CDR3nt: TGTGCCAGCAGCACTCCGACGGGACTTTATTATGGCTACACCTTC
v_gene: TRBV11-2
d_gene: -
abundance: -
j_gene: TRBJ1-2

CDR3aa: CASSLGPKRGGTNTDTQYF
CDR3nt: TGTGCCAGCAGCTTAGGCCCAAAGCGGGGGGGGACAAACACAGATACGCAGTATTTT
v_gene: TRBV11-2
d_gene: TRBD2
abundance: -
j_gene: TRBJ2-3

CDR3aa: CASRRRSGNTIYF
CDR3nt: TGTGCCAGCAGGAGGAGGTCTGGAAACACCATATATTTT
v_gene: TRBV6-1
d_gene: -
abundance: -
j_gene: TRBJ1-3

CDR3aa: CASSLEVGGGETQYF
CDR3nt: TGTGCCAGCAGCTTAGAGGTGGGGGGGGGAGAGACCCAGTACTTC
v_gene: TRBV7-2
d_gene: TRBD2
abundance: -
j_gene: TRBJ2-5

CDR3aa: CASSPRQGWGAFF
CDR3nt: TGTGCCAGCAGCCCCCGACAGGGCTGGGGGGCTTTCTTT
v_gene: TRBV7-9
d_gene: TRBD1
abundance: once
j_gene: TRBJ1-1

CDR3aa: CASSLRGQGRNYGYTF
CDR3nt: TGTGCCAGCAGTTTAAGGGGACAGGGGAGGAACTATGGCTACACCTTC
v_gene: TRBV27
d_gene: TRBD1
abundance: once
j_gene: TRBJ1-2

CDR3aa: CASSPSGTGELFF
CDR3nt: TGTGCCAGCTCACCGTCAGGGACCGGGGAGCTGTTTTTT
v_gene: TRBV18
d_gene: -
abundance: few
j_gene: TRBJ2-2

CDR3aa: CASSSQGWETQYF
CDR3nt: TGTGCCAGCAGCTCACAGGGGTGGGAGACCCAGTACTTC
v_gene: TRBV7-9
d_gene: TRBD1
abundance: -
j_gene: TRBJ2-5

CDR3aa: CASSRGYGYTF
CDR3nt: TGTGCCAGCAGCCGGGGCTATGGCTACACCTTC
v_gene: TRBV7-9
d_gene: -
abundance: few
j_gene: TRBJ1-2

CDR3aa: CASRRPQGNTEAFF
CDR3nt: TGTGCCAGCAGGCGACCACAGGGGAACACTGAAGCTTTCTTT
v_gene: TRBV6-5
d_gene: -
abundance: -
j_gene: TRBJ1-1

CDR3aa: CASLGTQYSYEQYF
CDR3nt: TGTGCCAGCCTTGGGACTCAATATTCCTACGAGCAGTACTTC
v_gene: TRBV2
d_gene: -
abundance: once
j_gene: TRBJ2-7